These T cell receptor beta chains were read from a single sample in a study of cytomegalovirus exposure and HLA in healthy donors. The repertoire was sequenced with immunoSEQ multiplex PCR; TCRdb's copy has only in-frame clones and lacks some. The sample lists about 190,000 clones; 80% to 85% were seen once. Input material: PBMCs. All receptors derive from a woman aged 40 to 49 in good health and CMV-seronegative. The conserved cysteine and the conserved F or W are not part of the CDR3 here.

CDR3aa,len,j_gene,v_gene
ASSSTGGTNEKLF,13,TRBJ1-4,TRBV27
SVGMVGAWEQF,11,TRBJ2-1,TRBV29-1
ASSTGEDGYT,10,TRBJ1-2,TRBV6-5
ASSLSGSKAIEQF,13,TRBJ2-1,TRBV7-9
ASRQGNSGNIIY,12,TRBJ1-3,TRBV9
ASSLSSAGELF,11,TRBJ2-2,TRBV7-3
ASRDRGYTGELF,12,TRBJ2-2,TRBV19
ASGPRAGNEQY,11,TRBJ2-7,TRBV5-6
ASTRFSAGYNEQF,13,TRBJ2-1,TRBV6-1
ASSQDTARVNTEAF,14,TRBJ1-1,TRBV4-3
ASSLYSAMAGGEETQY,16,TRBJ2-5,TRBV27
ASSPRLAGTSASYEQY,16,TRBJ2-7,TRBV4-3
ASSPLRVPNEKLF,13,TRBJ1-4,TRBV7-8
AWAREGPLSAF,11,TRBJ1-1,TRBV30
ASRPGPTEEKLF,12,TRBJ1-4,TRBV5-1
ASSLSSGSTDTQY,13,TRBJ2-3,TRBV7-2
SVRPGQGIETQY,12,TRBJ2-5,TRBV29-1
ASSWGQNTDTQY,12,TRBJ2-3,TRBV6-6
AERGTGGSDGYT,12,TRBJ1-2,TRBV30
ASSRPGQSNTEAF,13,TRBJ1-1,TRBV7-8
ASSLKWAGTGELF,13,TRBJ2-2,TRBV27
AWSRTVSTGNTIY,13,TRBJ1-3,TRBV30
ASSRGGFYDNEQF,13,TRBJ2-1,TRBV7-3
ASSQLAGAPETQY,13,TRBJ2-5,TRBV14
ASSLETGSGNTIY,13,TRBJ1-3,TRBV7-2